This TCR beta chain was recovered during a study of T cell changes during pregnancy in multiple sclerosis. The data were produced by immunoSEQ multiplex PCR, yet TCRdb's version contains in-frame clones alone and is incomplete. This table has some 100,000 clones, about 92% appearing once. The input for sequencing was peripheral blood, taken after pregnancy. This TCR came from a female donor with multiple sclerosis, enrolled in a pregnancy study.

The CDR3 here is CASSAPGFYGYTF. For the CDR3, the DNA is TGTGCCAGCAGCGCGCCGGGGTTCTATGGCTACACCTTC. This chain joins TRBV5-4 and TRBJ1-2; unclear D gene. Between the trimmed V and J ends, which lost 4 bases and 4 bases, there was a span of 11 bases. Germline values: CDR1 SGHNT, CDR2 YYREEE (reference sequence). This CDR3 has 13 amino acids. Variable domain in full (rest from reference TRBV5-4 and TRBJ1-2): ETGVTQSPTHLIKTRGQQVTLRCSSQSGHNTVSWYQQALGQGPQFIFQYYREEENGRGNFPPRFSGLQFPNYSSELNVNALELDDSALYLCASSAPGFYGYTFGSGTRLTVV.